This T cell receptor (beta chain) originates from a study of cytomegalovirus exposure and HLA in healthy donors. Across the whole study: Earlier, fewer than 130 million unique TCR beta sequences were recovered from 200 million or so T cells by an analysis. Study-wide results and limits: Later examination showed HLA-associated TCR beta chains had greater clonal expansion than equally common others. In vitro assays verified that a few CMV-associated chains recognized CMV antigens specifically.

The sample holds one count of this clone. Its specificity is unknown. The germline gives CDR1 SQVTM, CDR2 ANQGSEA. Trimming took off 6 bases at V and 2 bases at J, with 11 bases between the two ends. The CDR3 runs to 13 residues. The PCR employed 60 Vbeta primers together with 13 Jbeta primers. The protocol was immunoSEQ multiplex PCR, while the TCRdb copy is restricted to in-frame clones and leaves out a portion. The table includes about 94,000 clones, around 69% detected once. The sequence derives from a man aged 30 to 39 in good health and CMV-seronegative. Sequences were obtained from PBMCs. The rearrangement joins TRBV29-1 to TRBJ2-1; possible D gene TRBD2, 6 bases. The CDR3 protein is CSVQASAYNEQFF. The DNA for the CDR3 is TGCAGCGTGCAGGCTAGCGCCTACAATGAGCAGTTCTTC.